This TCR beta chain stems from a study of beta chain features in type 1 diabetes. General study findings and limits: A PCR bias possibly favoring shorter templates would apply equally to patients and controls. The study found moderately but significantly shorter TCRB CDR3s in all four CD4+ subsets of Type 1 diabetes patients.

Expressed TCRB transcripts were sequenced because the entire RNA isolate underwent reverse transcription. TCRdb keeps only in-frame clones here, not all; method: immunoSEQ multiplex PCR. Of around 690,000 clones in the sample, around 12% were seen once. Trimming shortened V by 6 bases and J by 2 bases, and 14 bases separated the two germline ends. This CDR3 has 14 residues. Germline CDR1 reads SGHTA; CDR2 reads FQGNSA. As concerns this clone: The antigen is undetermined.

Sample: naive CD4+ T cells from blood. The V call is TRBV7-2, the J call TRBJ2-7; the D is unclear. The receptor was derived from a man aged 25-45 years with type 1 diabetes. Here the CDR3 reads CASSWTVSPYEQYF. The CDR3 coding sequence is TGTGCCAGCAGTTGGACGGTGAGCCCCTACGAGCAGTACTTC.